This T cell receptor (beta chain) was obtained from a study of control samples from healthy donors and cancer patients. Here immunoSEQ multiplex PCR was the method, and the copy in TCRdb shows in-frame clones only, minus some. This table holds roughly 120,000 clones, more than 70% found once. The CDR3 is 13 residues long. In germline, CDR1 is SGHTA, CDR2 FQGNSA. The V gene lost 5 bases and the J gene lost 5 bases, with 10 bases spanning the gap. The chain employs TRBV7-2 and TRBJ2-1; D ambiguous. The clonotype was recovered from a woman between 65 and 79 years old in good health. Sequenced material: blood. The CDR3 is CASSTRQHNEQFF. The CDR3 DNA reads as TGTGCCAGCAGCACCCGGCAACACAATGAGCAGTTCTTC.